A selection of T cell receptor beta chains follows, all from one sample in a study of post-analysis software for immune sequencing data. In TCRdb, the PCR reads were re-called with MiXCR into one record per CDR3 protein. The sample shows around 200,000 distinct CDR3 sequences, roughly 30% of them seen only once. The material sequenced was blood. The receptors originated from a girl between 2 and 17 years old with multiple sclerosis. CDR3s include the opening cysteine and the closing phenylalanine or tryptophan.

J: TRBJ1-5
V: TRBV29-1
CDR3: CSAKDGHNQPQHF

J: TRBJ1-1
V: TRBV28
CDR3: CASNPTPRGNTEAFF

J: TRBJ2-7
V: TRBV4-1
CDR3: CASSQDRGTGEYF

J: TRBJ2-3
V: TRBV10-3
CDR3: CAIGQGKRGGPDTQYF

J: TRBJ2-2
V: TRBV20-1
CDR3: CSALAGNTGELFF

J: TRBJ2-3
V: TRBV24-1
CDR3: CATSDLAGRTQYF

J: TRBJ1-5
V: TRBV20-1
CDR3: CSARTTYETDSISQHF

J: TRBJ2-7
V: TRBV12-3/TRBV12-4
CDR3: CASSLYGVRDEQYF

J: TRBJ2-1
V: TRBV30
CDR3: CAWRLPGGPYNEQFF

J: TRBJ1-1
V: TRBV6-5
CDR3: CASSYSGMTEAFF

J: TRBJ2-1
V: TRBV5-5
CDR3: CASSLARGGLNEQFF

J: TRBJ1-2
V: TRBV30
CDR3: CAWRVRGVTYGYTF

J: TRBJ2-3
V: TRBV12-3/TRBV12-4
CDR3: CASSTDNTDTQYF

J: TRBJ2-1
V: TRBV20-1
CDR3: CSARGAGTSGRSSYNEQFF

J: TRBJ1-2
V: TRBV6-5
CDR3: CASSYSASGGQFYGYTF

J: TRBJ2-3
V: TRBV3-1
CDR3: CASSQEVPSLGSMRDTQYF

J: TRBJ2-3
V: TRBV29-1
CDR3: CSGDLLAESTDTQYF

J: TRBJ1-4
V: TRBV29-1
CDR3: CSARQVFNEKLFF

J: TRBJ1-1
V: TRBV20-1
CDR3: CSARGGVGTEAFF

J: TRBJ2-3
V: TRBV28
CDR3: CASSFGRELSTDTQYF

J: TRBJ2-2
V: TRBV7-3
CDR3: CASRQGNTGELFF

J: TRBJ2-3
V: TRBV20-1
CDR3: CSARDRDLTWYF

J: TRBJ2-2
V: TRBV28
CDR3: CASSPLLAANTGELFF

J: TRBJ2-7
V: TRBV3-1
CDR3: CASSRDLAGGLREQYF

J: TRBJ1-1
V: TRBV12-3/TRBV12-4
CDR3: CASSFPGTGRKAFF

J: TRBJ1-1
V: TRBV29-1
CDR3: CSVVRGPNTEAFF

J: TRBJ2-5
V: TRBV20-1
CDR3: CSARVGESQETQYF

J: TRBJ1-5
V: TRBV6-5
CDR3: CVSRSLGARGNQPQHF

J: TRBJ2-5
V: TRBV6-1
CDR3: CASSPGQGALGGETQYF

J: TRBJ2-5
V: TRBV7-9
CDR3: CASSLGTSGMSEQYF